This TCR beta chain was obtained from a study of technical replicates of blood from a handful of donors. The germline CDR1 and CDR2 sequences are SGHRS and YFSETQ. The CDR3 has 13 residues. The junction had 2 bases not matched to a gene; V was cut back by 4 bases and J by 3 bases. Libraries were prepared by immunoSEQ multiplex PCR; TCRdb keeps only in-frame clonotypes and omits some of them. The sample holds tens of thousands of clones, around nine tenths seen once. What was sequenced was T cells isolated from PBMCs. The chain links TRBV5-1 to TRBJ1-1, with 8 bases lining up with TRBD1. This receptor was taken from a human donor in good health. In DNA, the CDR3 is TGCGCCAGCAGCATACAGGGGGACACTGAAGCTTTCTTT. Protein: CASSIQGDTEAFF.